The clone carrying this T cell receptor (beta chain) has just a few counts. This CDR3 is 12 amino acids long. The V and J ends lost 5 bases and 4 bases respectively, with 8 bases between them. Sequenced by immunoSEQ multiplex PCR; TCRdb stores in-frame clones only, minus some. The table records over 400,000 clones, 75% to 90% of them present only once. These data come from a study of blood T cell repertoires in COVID-19. The chain employs TRBV12-3 or TRBV12-4 and TRBJ1-2, with a weak D call TRBD1 (5 bases). Sequenced input: PBMCs or T cells enriched from blood (not recorded which). The receptor comes from a woman aged 55 to 70 who had recovered from COVID-19. Here the CDR3 reads CASSDQGYGYTF. The CDR3 bases are TGTGCCAGCAGTGATCAGGGCTATGGCTACACCTTC.